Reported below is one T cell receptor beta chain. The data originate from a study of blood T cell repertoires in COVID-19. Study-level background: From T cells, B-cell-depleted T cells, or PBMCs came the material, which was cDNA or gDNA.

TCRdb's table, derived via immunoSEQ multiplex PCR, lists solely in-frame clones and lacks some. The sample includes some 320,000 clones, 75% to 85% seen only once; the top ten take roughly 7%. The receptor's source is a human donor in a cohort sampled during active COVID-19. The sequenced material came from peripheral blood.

The CDR3 spells CASSSTGGPLAKNIQYF. CDR3 DNA sequence: TGTGCCAGCAGCTCAACGGGGGGGCCGTTAGCCAAAAACATTCAGTACTTC. The chain is built from TRBV2 and TRBJ2-4; the match to TRBD2 covers 8 bases. Germline CDR1 and CDR2: SNHLY and FYNNEI. This CDR3 has 17 amino acids. Trimming at V came to 6 bases and at J to 0 bases, leaving 10 bases not matched to a gene.